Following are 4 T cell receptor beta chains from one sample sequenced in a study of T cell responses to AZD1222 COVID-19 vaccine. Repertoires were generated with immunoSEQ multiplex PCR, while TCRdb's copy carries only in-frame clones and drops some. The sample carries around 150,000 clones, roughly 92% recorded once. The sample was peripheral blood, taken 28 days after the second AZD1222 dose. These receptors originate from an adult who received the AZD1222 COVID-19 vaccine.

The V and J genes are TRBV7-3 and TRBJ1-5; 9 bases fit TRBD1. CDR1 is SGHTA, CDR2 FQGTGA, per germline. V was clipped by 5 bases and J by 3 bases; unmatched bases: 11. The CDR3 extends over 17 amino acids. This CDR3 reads CASSPQPGQGLNQPQHF. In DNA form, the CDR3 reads TGTGCCAGCAGCCCACAACCCGGACAGGGGCTCAATCAGCCCCAGCATTTT.

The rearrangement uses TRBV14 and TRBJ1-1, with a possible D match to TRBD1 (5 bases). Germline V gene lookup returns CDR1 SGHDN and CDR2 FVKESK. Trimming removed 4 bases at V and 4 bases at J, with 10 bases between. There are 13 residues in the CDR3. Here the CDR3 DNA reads TGTGCCAGCAGCCTTAAGGGGAGCACTGAAGCTTTCTTT. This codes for CASSLKGSTEAFF.

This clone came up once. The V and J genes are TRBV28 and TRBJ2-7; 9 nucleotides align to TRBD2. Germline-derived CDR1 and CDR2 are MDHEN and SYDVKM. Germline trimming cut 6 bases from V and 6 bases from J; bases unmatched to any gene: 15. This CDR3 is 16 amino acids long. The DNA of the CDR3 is TGTGCCAGCAGGGCGGGGGAGCGGCGGGAGGGCGGCGAGCAGTACTTC. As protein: CASRAGERREGGEQYF.

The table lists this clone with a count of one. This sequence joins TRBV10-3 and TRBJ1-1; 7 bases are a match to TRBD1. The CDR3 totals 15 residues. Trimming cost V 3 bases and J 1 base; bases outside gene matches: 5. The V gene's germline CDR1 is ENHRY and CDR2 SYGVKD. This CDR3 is CAISEGGTANTEAFF. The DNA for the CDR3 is TGTGCCATCAGTGAAGGGGGGACAGCGAACACTGAAGCTTTCTTT.